This T cell receptor beta chain was captured in a study of T cell responses to AZD1222 COVID-19 vaccine. A remark on this clone: Its specificity is unknown.

Germline values: CDR1 ENHRY, CDR2 SYGVKD. The length of the CDR3 is 13 residues. V trimming: 2 bases; J trimming: 5 bases; junction bases outside the gene matches: 2. Assay: immunoSEQ multiplex PCR; the TCRdb copy retains only in-frame clones and omits some. The data show around 160,000 clones, approximately 91% seen once. Findings of the study overall: Rises in breadth and depth of Spike-specific TCRs came after two AZD1222 doses.

The chain employs TRBV10-3 and TRBJ1-2; 7 nucleotides align to TRBD1. The sequence came from an adult in good health. The source was peripheral blood, collected on day 0 of AZD1222 vaccination. CDR3 loop: CAISEDRVYGYTF. CDR3 in DNA: TGTGCCATCAGTGAGGACAGGGTATATGGCTACACCTTC.